This T cell receptor (beta chain) appears in the sequencing data of a study of blood T cell repertoires in COVID-19. Study overall: T cells, B-cell-depleted T cells, or PBMCs provided the cDNA or gDNA that served as material.

CDR1 and CDR2 from the germline V gene are MGHRA and YSYEKL. The V gene end was trimmed by 4 bases and the J gene end by 4 bases; junction bases not matched to a gene: 8. The CDR3 runs 15 residues. Assignments of participants to cohorts depended upon their own reported clinical history. Method: immunoSEQ multiplex PCR; TCRdb's copy keeps in-frame clones and lacks some. The sample yields 250,000 or so clones, about 85% seen once. The chain uses TRBV4-1 and TRBJ2-7; the match to TRBD1 covers 9 bases. The TCR was taken from a young man who had recovered from COVID-19. The source material was PBMCs or T cells enriched from blood (not recorded which). The CDR3 is CASSPRTGARYEQYF. As DNA, the CDR3 is TGCGCCAGCAGCCCAAGGACAGGGGCGCGGTACGAGCAGTACTTC.